The rows below give T cell receptor beta chains drawn from one sample of a study of cytomegalovirus exposure and HLA in healthy donors. TCRdb's copy holds only in-frame clones and misses some; the assay was immunoSEQ multiplex PCR. The top ten clones hold over 1.5% of a sample with roughly 120,000 clones, less than 20% of them seen once. The source material was PBMCs. The receptor set was obtained from a woman between 18 and 29 years old in good health and CMV-seronegative. Each CDR3 is given with its conserved first and last residue. Each record gives: CDR3 protein, CDR3 DNA, J gene, V gene, clone size, D gene. A D gene is named only where the DNA matches it firmly. Not every row has a clone size; where given, it reads once, few, many or a size class.

CASRLDRGHDEQFF	TGCGCCAGCAGACTGGACAGGGGGCACGATGAGCAGTTCTTC	TRBJ2-1	TRBV5-1	NA	TRBD1
CASSATGTGAMGEQFF	TGTGCCAGCAGTGCAACCGGGACAGGGGCCATGGGTGAGCAGTTCTTC	TRBJ2-1	TRBV6-4	few	TRBD1
CASSFIAGGFNEQFF	TGTGCCAGCAGCTTCATAGCGGGGGGGTTCAATGAGCAGTTCTTC	TRBJ2-1	TRBV7-2	NA	TRBD2
CASSWDRGNTGELFF	TGTGCCAGCAGCTGGGACAGGGGTAACACCGGGGAGCTGTTTTTT	TRBJ2-2	TRBV6-5	few	TRBD1
CASSQLTGGDFF	TGTGCCAGCAGTCAATTGACAGGGGGCGATTTCTTT	TRBJ1-1	TRBV28	few	TRBD1
CASSPPSEGNTIYF	TGTGCCAGCAGCCCCCCGTCGGAGGGAAACACCATATATTTT	TRBJ1-3	TRBV7-9	few	NA
CASMGGQTQYF	TGTGCCAGCATGGGCGGGCAGACCCAGTACTTC	TRBJ2-5	TRBV7-9	few	NA
CASSEYGPGEQYF	TGTGCCAGCAGTGAATATGGGCCTGGCGAGCAGTACTTC	TRBJ2-7	TRBV6-1	few	NA
CASTGRVGGGDEQYF	TGTGCCAGCACCGGGCGGGTAGGAGGGGGCGACGAGCAGTACTTC	TRBJ2-7	TRBV2	NA	NA
CASSSGLFTTEAFF	TGTGCCAGCAGCTCAGGCCTTTTCACCACTGAAGCTTTCTTT	TRBJ1-1	TRBV7-2	few	NA
CAYGHANTGELFF	TGTGCCTACGGACATGCGAACACCGGGGAGCTGTTTTTT	TRBJ2-2	TRBV30	NA	NA
CASSPTFNQPQHF	TGTGCCAGCTCACCAACTTTTAATCAGCCCCAGCATTTT	TRBJ1-5	TRBV18	few	NA
CASSPSGTGDEKLFF	TGTGCCAGCAGCCCCTCCGGGACAGGCGATGAAAAACTGTTTTTT	TRBJ1-4	TRBV9	NA	TRBD1